Listed here are 4 T cell receptor beta chains from one sample, sequenced in a study of low-dose radiotherapy and immunotherapy resistance in tumors. The time point here: after trial treatment. Regarding treatment: LDRT plus nivolumab, ipilimumab, low-dose cyclophosphamide and aspirin (RACIN trial). TCR amplification involved 20 PCR cycles with a constant-region primer and V-primer adapter. TCRdb processed the reads anew with MiXCR; each CDR3 protein has one entry. The data hold approximately 52,000 distinct CDR3 sequences, with approximately 33% observed a single time. The sequencing here drew on PBMCs, taken after low-dose radiotherapy plus immunotherapy. The receptors were sampled from a male donor with rectosigmoid adenocarcinoma.

The CDR3, as DNA: TGTGCCACCAGTGCACCAGCGGGGAACACCGGGGAGCTGTTTTTT. Its protein is CATSAPAGNTGELFF. V and J are TRBV24-1 and TRBJ2-2; possibly TRBD2 for D (6 bases). Germline-derived CDR1 and CDR2 are KGHDR and SFDVKD. The CDR3 sequence is 15 residues long. Between the trimmed V and J ends, which lost 5 bases and 1 base, there was a span of 10 bases.

This clonotype was seen many times. The rearrangement joins TRBV7-8 to TRBJ1-5; TRBD1 aligns across 8 bases. The CDR3 totals 16 residues. J was trimmed by 0 bases and V by 5 bases; bases with no gene match: 6. The germline gives CDR1 SGHVS, CDR2 FQNEAQ. The CDR3 sequence is CASSLMGQASNQPQHF. The CDR3 region has the DNA TGTGCCAGCAGCCTAATGGGACAGGCTAGCAATCAGCCCCAGCATTTT.

As to this clonotype: This sequence is one base from a far larger clone and is likely a read error. V usage is TRBV27 and J usage is TRBJ2-1, with 8 bases matching TRBD2. The CDR3 consists of 16 residues. Germline assignment: CDR1 MNHEY and CDR2 SMNVEV (reference sequence). The J segment lost 13 bases and the V segment lost 7 bases, leaving 21 bases of the junction unmatched. CDR3 in DNA: TGTGCCAGCACCTCCGTGGCGGGACTAGGTCCAAAGACCCAGTTCTTC. Translated: CASTSVAGLGPKTQFF.

In this sample, this clonotype turned up many times. CDR3 loop: CAWSGPYEQYF. The DNA for the CDR3 is TGTGCCTGGAGTGGCCCCTACGAGCAGTACTTC. The genes are TRBV30 and TRBJ2-7; D is uncertain. The germline V gene has CDR1 GTSNPN and CDR2 SVGIG (reference sequence). Trimming shortened V by 1 base and J by 2 bases, and 3 bases separated the two germline ends. The CDR3 loop spans 11 amino acids.